What follows are 13 T cell receptor beta chains derived from one specimen sequenced in a study of glioma-infiltrating T cells. Amplification of TCR alpha and beta CDR3 regions from RNA used iRepertoire nested multiplex PCR. TCRdb passed the multiplex PCR reads through MiXCR, listing each CDR3 protein once. The sample lists approximately 110,000 distinct CDR3 sequences, approximately 23% occurring once. Input material: glioma tissue, nonneoplastic brain tissue, or PBMCs (not recorded which). The receptors were sampled from a human donor with low-grade glioma or glioblastoma, undergoing nonglioma brain surgery, or in good health (not recorded which).

V usage is TRBV19 and J usage is TRBJ1-2; D remains ambiguous. Trimming pared 7 bases from V and 4 bases from J, leaving 13 bases between. CDR1 and CDR2 from the germline V gene are LNHDA and SQIVND (reference sequence). CDR3 size: 13 residues. CDR3 in amino acids: CASKIPGSYGYTF. Written as DNA, the CDR3 is TGTGCCAGTAAAATACCGGGCTCCTATGGCTACACCTTC.

This clonotype was observed many times. This chain connects TRBV18 to TRBJ1-4; D uncertain. CDR1 and CDR2 (germline): KGHSH, LQKENI. V gave up 4 bases and J gave up 4 bases, with 10 bases separating them. There are 14 residues in the CDR3. The CDR3 region is CASSQFGDNEKLFF. The CDR3 coding sequence is TGTGCCAGCTCACAGTTCGGCGATAATGAAAAACTGTTTTTT. Filled out from reference TRBV18 and TRBJ1-4, the complete variable domain reads NAGVMQNPRHLVRRRGQEARLRCSPMKGHSHVYWYRQLPEEGLKFMVYLQKENIIDESGMPKERFSAEFPKEGPSILRIQQVVRGDSAAYFCASSQFGDNEKLFFGSGTQLSVL.

The sample holds many counts of this clonotype. The J gene is TRBJ2-7, the V gene TRBV7-9, with 8 bases that match TRBD1. This CDR3 contains 15 residues. Germline V gene sequence: CDR1 SEHNR, CDR2 FQNEAQ (reference sequence). J gave up 5 bases and V 7 bases, and 13 bases lay outside the gene matches. CDR3 nucleotides: TGTGCCAGCACCAAGGCGGGACAGGTTGTCGACGAGCAGTACTTC. This encodes CASTKAGQVVDEQYF.

This clonotype was seen at least ten times. The rearrangement uses TRBV7-9 and TRBJ2-7, with D maybe TRBD2 (6 bases). CDR3 size: 13 residues. In germline, CDR1 is SEHNR, CDR2 FQNEAQ (reference sequence). Deletions cut 5 bases from V and 2 bases from J, with 10 bases between. In DNA, the CDR3 is TGTGCCAGCAGCCCGCCGGGAGCCTACGAGCAGTACTTC. It encodes CASSPPGAYEQYF.

This clonotype was seen at least ten times. The chain uses TRBV18 and TRBJ2-7; tentatively, D is TRBD1 (6 bases). V lost 1 base to trimming and J lost 0 bases, with 13 bases between them. Per the germline V gene, CDR1 is KGHSH and CDR2 is LQKENI. The CDR3 runs 16 residues. The CDR3 protein is CASSPQSGHNSYEQYF. In DNA form, the CDR3 reads TGTGCCAGCTCACCACAATCGGGACACAACTCCTACGAGCAGTACTTC.

This clonotype was picked up many times. The V call is TRBV18, the J call TRBJ2-7, with TRBD1 identical over 7 bases. This CDR3 has 13 amino acids. CDR1 and CDR2 from the germline V gene are KGHSH and LQKENI. The junction had 2 bases not matched to a gene; V was cut back by 4 bases and J by 2 bases. The chain's CDR3 is CASSQGQPYEQYF. The CDR3 DNA reads TGTGCCAGCTCACAGGGACAGCCCTACGAGCAGTACTTC. The variable domain in full, with the rest retrieved from reference TRBV18 and TRBJ2-7, is NAGVMQNPRHLVRRRGQEARLRCSPMKGHSHVYWYRQLPEEGLKFMVYLQKENIIDESGMPKERFSAEFPKEGPSILRIQQVVRGDSAAYFCASSQGQPYEQYFGPGTRLTVT.

This chain uses TRBV5-1 with TRBJ2-1; TRBD2 is a possible D gene (5 bases). V gave up 4 bases and J gave up 5 bases, with 16 bases separating them. The CDR3 contains 15 residues. Germline values: CDR1 SGHRS, CDR2 YFSETQ. The CDR3, as DNA: TGCGCCAGCAGCGCCCCAGAGAGGGCAGACAATGAGCAGTTCTTC. This translates into CASSAPERADNEQFF. Together with reference TRBV5-1 and TRBJ2-1, the CDR3 gives the full variable domain: KAGVTQTPRYLIKTRGQQVTLSCSPISGHRSVSWYQQTPGQGLQFLFEYFSETQRNKGNFPGRFSGRQFSNSRSEMNVSTLELGDSALYLCASSAPERADNEQFFGPGTRLTVL.

The sample holds many counts of this clonotype. V usage is TRBV3-1 and J usage is TRBJ1-2, with a tentative D call TRBD1 (5 bases). The CDR3 totals 16 residues. V was trimmed by 1 base and J by 4 bases, leaving 16 bases between them. The germline gives CDR1 LGHDT, CDR2 YNNKEL (reference sequence). The CDR3 region has the DNA TGTGCCAGCAGCCAAGGTCGGACATCGCGGGGCTATGGCTACACCTTC. Its translation is CASSQGRTSRGYGYTF.

In its sample, this clonotype was seen a few times. The chain has TRBV20-1 and TRBJ2-4; 10 positions match TRBD2. This CDR3 is 17 amino acids long. Germline CDR1 reads DFQATT; CDR2 reads SNEGSKA (reference sequence). Germline trimming cut 6 bases from V and 3 bases from J; bases unmatched to any gene: 14. The CDR3 nucleotides read TGCAGTGCCCTGGGACCAGCGGGAGGGCCAGGCAAAAACATTCAGTACTTC. It translates to CSALGPAGGPGKNIQYF.

This clonotype was observed a handful of times. The CDR3 reads CASSAQQSGELFF. CDR3 bases: TGCGCCAGCAGCGCACAACAGTCCGGGGAGCTGTTTTTT. V gene TRBV5-1 combines with J gene TRBJ2-2; D gene unclear. This CDR3 is 13 amino acids long. Germline CDR1 reads SGHRS; CDR2 reads YFSETQ. V was trimmed by 4 bases and J by 6 bases, leaving 10 bases between them.

Regarding this clonotype: This may come from a read error, since a much larger clone is one base off. J is TRBJ2-2 and V is TRBV6-1; D is unresolved. The CDR3 covers 13 residues. V lost 8 bases, J lost 9 bases, and 16 bases lay in between. The germline V gene encodes CDR1 MNHNS and CDR2 SASEGT. CDR3 in DNA: TGTGCCAGCTTCAGTCCAAACGCGAGGGAGCTGTTTTTT. The encoded protein is CASFSPNARELFF.

This sequence joins TRBV12-3 or TRBV12-4 and TRBJ1-1, with D maybe TRBD1 (5 bases). V lost 2 bases, J lost 4 bases, and 14 bases lay in between. The CDR3 length is 15 residues. CDR3 coding DNA: TGTGCCAGCAGTTTAAGACAGAGTGAGCTCACTGAAGCTTTCTTT. Protein sequence: CASSLRQSELTEAFF.

This clonotype was counted at least ten times. The chain recombines TRBV4-2 with TRBJ1-5, with no clear D. This CDR3 is built from 15 residues. CDR1 and CDR2 (germline): LGHNA, YNFKEQ. V lost 0 bases and J 3 bases, leaving 9 bases between the germline ends. The CDR3 nucleotides are TGTGCCAGCAGCCAAGAAGGTCAGTTCAATCAGCCCCAGCATTTT. Amino acids: CASSQEGQFNQPQHF.